The 20 T cell receptor beta chains below come from one sample, sequenced in a study of identical twins. Each CDR3 protein is one row after TCRdb ran MiXCR on the 5' RACE reads. The repertoire holds around 480,000 distinct CDR3 sequences, about 14% seen once, with 0.52% in the top ten. These sequences were also reported in another study, on yellow fever vaccine responses in identical twins.

Sequencing input: CD4+ T cells sorted from blood. These receptors came from a woman aged 18-29 years in good health.

The V call is TRBV24-1, the J call TRBJ2-3, with TRBD1 as a possible D gene (6 bases). Trimming left V 4 bases short and J 4 bases short, with 17 bases between. CDR1 is KGHDR and CDR2 is SFDVKD in the germline V gene. This CDR3 comprises 16 residues. The CDR3 DNA reads TGTGCCACCAGTGAGCCAAAAACAGGGTCGGCAGATACGCAGTATTTT. Amino acids: CATSEPKTGSADTQYF.

Here the CDR3 DNA reads TGTGCCAGCAATGCGAACACCGGGGAGCTGTTTTTT. This translates into CASNANTGELFF. The V gene is TRBV12-3 or TRBV12-4, the J gene TRBJ2-2; D is unclear. The V gene lost 7 bases and the J gene lost 0 bases, with 3 bases spanning the gap. The CDR3 contains 12 residues.

CDR3 sequence: CASRLGANSNEQFF. CDR3 bases: TGTGCCAGCAGGCTAGGGGCCAACTCTAATGAGCAGTTCTTC. The chain uses TRBV12-3 or TRBV12-4 and TRBJ2-1; tentative D call: TRBD1 (5 bases). This CDR3 is 14 amino acids long. V lost 6 bases, J lost 7 bases, and 16 bases lay in between.

This chain links TRBV11-3 with TRBJ2-1; weak D call: TRBD1 (6 bases). Trimming removed 6 bases from V and 9 bases from J, with 18 bases in between. CDR3 length equals 14 residues. Germline lookup yields CDR1 SGHNT and CDR2 YENEEA. CDR3 protein: CASSPGAGASEQFF. The CDR3 DNA is TGTGCCAGCAGTCCCGGGGCAGGGGCGAGTGAGCAGTTCTTC. The full variable domain, in which reference TRBV11-3 and TRBJ2-1 provide the parts outside the CDR3, is EAGVVQSPRYKIIEKKQPVAFWCNPISGHNTLYWYLQNLGQGPELLIRYENEEAVDDSQLPKDRFSAERLKGVDSTLKIQPAELGDSAVYLCASSPGAGASEQFFGPGTRLTVL.

This clonotype has just a few counts. The chain carries TRBV15 and TRBJ2-7; D is uncertain. Germline CDR1 LNHNV, CDR2 YYDKDF (reference sequence). This CDR3 has 12 residues. V was clipped by 0 bases and J by 4 bases, with 4 bases between them. The CDR3 is CATSRDKYEQYF. The CDR3 DNA is TGTGCCACCAGCAGAGATAAGTACGAGCAGTACTTC.

CDR3 DNA sequence: TGTGCCAGCAGTACCCGTACTAGCGGCTCAAACTACGAGCAGTACTTC. Translated: CASSTRTSGSNYEQYF. V usage is TRBV12-3 or TRBV12-4 and J usage is TRBJ2-7; 8 positions agree with TRBD2. The CDR3 sequence is 16 residues long. Trimming at V came to 5 bases and at J to 3 bases, leaving 12 bases not matched to a gene.

The sample holds a few counts of this clonotype. The chain links TRBV5-1 to TRBJ2-7; 8 positions match TRBD2. The germline CDR1 and CDR2 sequences are SGHRS and YFSETQ. Trimming removed 4 bases from V and 2 bases from J; junction bases left unmatched: 8. The CDR3 is made up of 15 amino acids. For the CDR3, the DNA is TGCGCCAGCAGCCGCGGGACTAGTTGGACCTACGAGCAGTACTTC. It encodes CASSRGTSWTYEQYF.

This clonotype was counted ten times or more. The chain employs TRBV5-4 and TRBJ1-4; no reliable D call. Germline V gene lookup returns CDR1 SGHNT and CDR2 YYREEE (reference sequence). With 0 bases removed from V and 8 bases from J, the gap between germline ends came to 11 bases. This CDR3 spans 14 amino acids. The CDR3 is CASSLGVSEEKLFF. The CDR3 region has the DNA TGTGCCAGCAGCTTGGGGGTTTCGGAAGAAAAACTGTTTTTT.

V usage is TRBV7-9 and J usage is TRBJ2-2, with D unresolved. This CDR3 spans 14 amino acids. The germline V and J ends were trimmed by 3 bases and 5 bases, with 10 bases remaining between them. Germline V gene sequence: CDR1 SEHNR, CDR2 FQNEAQ (reference sequence). CDR3 protein: CASSLAVMTGELFF. CDR3 DNA: TGTGCCAGCAGCTTGGCGGTAATGACCGGGGAGCTGTTTTTT.

There are a few counts of this clonotype. The chain carries TRBV5-5 and TRBJ1-1; TRBD1 is a possible D gene (5 bases). The V gene lost 4 bases and the J gene lost 5 bases, with 21 bases spanning the gap. Germline values: CDR1 SGHKS, CDR2 YYEKEE (reference sequence). This CDR3 has 16 amino acids. The chain's CDR3 is CASSPGDGRGWTEAFF. The CDR3 DNA is TGTGCCAGCAGCCCCGGGGACGGCAGAGGTTGGACTGAAGCTTTCTTT.

This clonotype was observed a few times. The chain has TRBV20-1 and TRBJ2-2; D is unclear. Trimming took 3 bases from V and 9 from J, leaving 8 bases between them. Germline lookup yields CDR1 DFQATT and CDR2 SNEGSKA (reference sequence). This CDR3 spans 11 amino acids. The CDR3, as DNA: TGCAGTGCTAGGGAGAGTAGGGAGCTGTTTTTT. This translates into CSARESRELFF.

The chain uses TRBV12-3 or TRBV12-4 and TRBJ2-2, with D unresolved. The CDR3 runs 15 residues. Between the trimmed V and J ends, which lost 3 bases and 0 bases, there was a span of 8 bases. CDR3: CASSFFATNTGELFF. CDR3 nucleotide sequence: TGTGCCAGCAGTTTTTTTGCAACGAACACCGGGGAGCTGTTTTTT.

This clonotype was seen a few times. The V gene is TRBV20-1, the J gene TRBJ2-3; 10 bases line up with TRBD2. Per the germline V gene, CDR1 is DFQATT and CDR2 is SNEGSKA (reference sequence). Trimming cost V 0 bases and J 2 bases; bases outside gene matches: 8. The CDR3 sequence is 17 residues long. The CDR3 DNA reads as TGCAGTGCTAGAGATCCGGGACTAGCGATTTTCACAGATACGCAGTATTTT. Its translation is CSARDPGLAIFTDTQYF.

The chain employs TRBV9 and TRBJ1-1; the D is unclear. Trimming shortened V by 2 bases and J by 5 bases, and 10 bases separated the two germline ends. This CDR3 comprises 13 residues. Germline CDR1 reads SGDLS; CDR2 reads YYNGEE. CDR3 sequence reads: CASSVHQWTEAFF. CDR3 nucleotide sequence: TGTGCCAGCAGCGTCCATCAGTGGACTGAAGCTTTCTTT.

This clonotype was observed a few times. The chain recombines TRBV2 with TRBJ2-3; 8 bases are shared with TRBD1. There are 15 residues in the CDR3. Germline assignment: CDR1 SNHLY and CDR2 FYNNEI. The J segment lost 3 bases and the V segment lost 4 bases, leaving 6 bases of the junction unmatched. CDR3 loop: CASSGSTGGTDTQYF. As DNA, the CDR3 is TGTGCCAGCAGTGGATCCACAGGGGGGACAGATACGCAGTATTTT. The full variable domain, its missing parts supplied by reference TRBV2 and TRBJ2-3, is EPEVTQTPSHQVTQMGQEVILRCVPISNHLYFYWYRQILGQKVEFLVSFYNNEISEKSEIFDDQFSVERPDGSNFTLKIRSTKLEDSAMYFCASSGSTGGTDTQYFGPGTRLTVL.

The CDR3 reads CASRDFRDADTQYF. As DNA, the CDR3 is TGTGCCAGCAGAGACTTCAGGGATGCGGATACGCAGTATTTT. The chain uses TRBV27 and TRBJ2-3; D possibly corresponds to TRBD1 (5 bases). The germline gives CDR1 MNHEY, CDR2 SMNVEV (reference sequence). The V and J ends lost 6 bases and 6 bases respectively, with 16 bases between them. The length of the CDR3 is 14 residues.

There are a few counts of this clonotype. The chain couples TRBV20-1 to TRBJ2-1; D is ambiguous. CDR3 size: 9 residues. Germline V lookup: CDR1 DFQATT, CDR2 SNEGSKA (reference sequence). V was shortened by 4 bases and J by 11 bases, with 6 bases between the two germline ends. In nucleotides, the CDR3 is TGCAGTGCTAATTTGCAGCAGTTCTTC. Encoded protein: CSANLQQFF.

This clonotype was seen repeatedly, ten times or more. The chain recombines TRBV5-1 with TRBJ1-1, with D possibly being TRBD1 (5 bases). Between the trimmed V and J ends, which lost 0 bases and 3 bases, there was a span of 6 bases. The CDR3 loop spans 13 amino acids. Germline V gene lookup returns CDR1 SGHRS and CDR2 YFSETQ. CDR3 amino acids: CASSLARDTEAFF. The CDR3 coding sequence is TGCGCCAGCAGCTTGGCCAGGGACACTGAAGCTTTCTTT.

V gene TRBV4-2 combines with J gene TRBJ1-1, with D hard to call. CDR1 and CDR2 (germline): LGHNA, YNFKEQ. The CDR3 extends over 15 amino acids. Trimming shortened V by 4 bases and J by 2 bases, and 14 bases separated the two germline ends. The CDR3 spells CASSRDRGGNTEAFF. The CDR3 region has the DNA TGTGCCAGCAGCCGTGATCGCGGTGGAAACACTGAAGCTTTCTTT.

In its sample, this clonotype was seen many times. DNA of the CDR3: TGCAGTGCTCGAGGACCAGGGGCGGAAAAACTGTTTTTT. As protein: CSARGPGAEKLFF. The rearrangement links TRBV20-1 to TRBJ1-4; D possibly corresponds to TRBD1 (6 bases). V lost 5 bases and J lost 8, with 15 bases in between. The CDR3 has 13 amino acids. Germline CDR1 is DFQATT and CDR2 is SNEGSKA (reference sequence).